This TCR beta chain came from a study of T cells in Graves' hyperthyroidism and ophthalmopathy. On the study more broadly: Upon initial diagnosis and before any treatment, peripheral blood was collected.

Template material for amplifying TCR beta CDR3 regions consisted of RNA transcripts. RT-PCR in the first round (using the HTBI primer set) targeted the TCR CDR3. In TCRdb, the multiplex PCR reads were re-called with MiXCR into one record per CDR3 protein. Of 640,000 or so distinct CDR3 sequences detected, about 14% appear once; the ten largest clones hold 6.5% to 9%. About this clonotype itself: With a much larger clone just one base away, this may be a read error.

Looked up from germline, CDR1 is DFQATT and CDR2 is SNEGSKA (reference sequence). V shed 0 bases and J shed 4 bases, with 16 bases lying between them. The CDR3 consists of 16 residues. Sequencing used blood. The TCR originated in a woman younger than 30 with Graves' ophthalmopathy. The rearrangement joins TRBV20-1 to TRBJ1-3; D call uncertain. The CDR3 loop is CSARDLHETPGNTIYF. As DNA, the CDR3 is TGCAGTGCTAGAGATCTTCATGAGACGCCCGGAAACACCATATATTTT.